Following are 28 T cell receptor beta chains from one sample sequenced in a study of cytomegalovirus exposure and HLA in healthy donors. PCR employed 60 Vbeta and 13 Jbeta primers. The protocol was immunoSEQ multiplex PCR, while the TCRdb copy is restricted to in-frame clones and leaves out a portion. This table has about 100,000 clones, about four fifths appearing once. The source material was PBMCs. The source is a man between 40 and 49 years old in good health and CMV-seropositive.

This chain links TRBV27 with TRBJ2-1, with TRBD2 matching over 9 bases. V was clipped by 3 bases and J by 9 bases; unmatched bases: 15. Germline V gives CDR1 MNHEY, CDR2 SMNVEV (reference sequence). There are 17 residues in the CDR3. As DNA, the CDR3 is TGTGCCAGCAGTTTTCAATCCCTAGCGGGACGAGGTGGTGAGCAGTTCTTC. Translated: CASSFQSLAGRGGEQFF.

This sequence joins TRBV12-5 and TRBJ2-2; unclear D gene. V lost 5 bases and J 7 bases, leaving 14 bases between the germline ends. The CDR3 is 14 residues long. Looked up from germline, CDR1 is LGHNT and CDR2 is FRNRAP. The CDR3 sequence is CASGDRSAVGELFF. In DNA, the CDR3 is TGTGCTAGTGGTGATCGCTCGGCGGTCGGGGAGCTGTTTTTT.

Turning to this clone: An end of the junction does not agree with germline; a read error may underlie this. The chain combines TRBV7-9 with TRBJ1-1; tentatively, D is TRBD1 (6 bases). Germline V gene data show CDR1 as SEHNR and CDR2 as FQNEAQ (reference sequence). This CDR3 has 15 amino acids. The CDR3 DNA reads TGTTCCAGCAGCTCCCGGGACACCGTGAACACTGAAGCTTTCTTT. Translating gives CSSSSRDTVNTEAFF.

The chain uses TRBV15 and TRBJ2-7, with D perhaps matching TRBD1 (6 bases). V shed 0 bases and J shed 6 bases, with 9 bases lying between them. The CDR3 totals 13 residues. Germline V gene lookup returns CDR1 LNHNV and CDR2 YYDKDF (reference sequence). This CDR3 is CATSRDSTGEQYF. Written as DNA, the CDR3 is TGTGCCACCAGCAGAGATTCGACAGGCGAGCAGTACTTC.

This chain connects TRBV9 to TRBJ1-1, with D uncertain. Per germline, CDR1 SGDLS and CDR2 YYNGEE. The CDR3 is 13 residues long. V lost 3 bases and J 0 bases, leaving 6 bases between the germline ends. The CDR3 reads CASSATVNTEAFF. The CDR3 DNA sequence: TGTGCCAGCAGCGCAACAGTGAACACTGAAGCTTTCTTT.

This clone was seen only a few times. The V and J genes are TRBV28 and TRBJ1-1; 8 positions match TRBD1. Germline V lookup: CDR1 MDHEN, CDR2 SYDVKM. After removal of 3 bases from V and 7 bases from J, the junction contained 4 bases not matched to a gene. The CDR3 is 13 amino acids. This CDR3 reads CASSLGRGREAFF. The CDR3 region has the DNA TGTGCCAGCAGTTTGGGCAGGGGGCGTGAAGCTTTCTTT.

The genes are TRBV5-1 and TRBJ2-2; D is unclear. V was pared by 0 bases and J by 0 bases, with 9 bases between. Germline CDR1 reads SGHRS; CDR2 reads YFSETQ. The CDR3 has 16 amino acids. The CDR3 here is CASSLATSANTGELFF. CDR3 DNA sequence: TGCGCCAGCAGCTTGGCCACAAGTGCGAACACCGGGGAGCTGTTTTTT.

The J gene is TRBJ1-3, the V gene TRBV7-6; D is possibly TRBD1 (5 bases). V lost 4 bases to trimming and J lost 4 bases, with 11 bases between them. There are 14 residues in the CDR3. In germline, CDR1 is SGHVS, CDR2 FNYEAQ. The DNA for the CDR3 is TGTGCCAGCAGCTCCCAGGGTTCCGGAAACACCATATATTTT. The encoded protein is CASSSQGSGNTIYF.

The rearrangement joins TRBV15 to TRBJ2-2; 8 bases fit TRBD1. Germline values: CDR1 LNHNV, CDR2 YYDKDF (reference sequence). The CDR3 covers 13 residues. Trimming removed 4 bases from V and 7 bases from J; junction bases left unmatched: 2. The CDR3: CATSTGGIGELFF. DNA of the CDR3: TGTGCCACCAGCACAGGGGGCATCGGGGAGCTGTTTTTT.

V and J are TRBV5-4 and TRBJ2-3, with D unresolved. CDR1 and CDR2 from the germline V gene are SGHNT and YYREEE (reference sequence). This CDR3 contains 13 residues. V was cut by 4 bases and J by 2 bases, with 8 bases left in between. DNA of the CDR3: TGTGCCAGCAGCGTCACAGCCACAGATACGCAGTATTTT. Its translation: CASSVTATDTQYF.

The chain couples TRBV6-1 to TRBJ2-5; maybe TRBD1 (5 bases). The V and J ends lost 4 bases and 9 bases respectively, with 15 bases between them. Germline lookup yields CDR1 MNHNS and CDR2 SASEGT. The CDR3 is 13 amino acids. CDR3 region: CASSVDQGYAQYF. Here the CDR3 DNA reads TGTGCCAGCAGTGTCGATCAGGGTTATGCCCAGTACTTC.

The chain joins TRBV5-4 to TRBJ2-7; 14 nucleotides agree with TRBD2. This CDR3 comprises 14 residues. Germline V CDR1 and CDR2: SGHNT, YYREEE (reference sequence). The J segment lost 7 bases and the V segment lost 2 bases, leaving 2 bases of the junction unmatched. CDR3 protein: CASSFGLAGGEQYF. The CDR3 DNA follows: TGTGCCAGCAGCTTTGGACTAGCGGGGGGAGAGCAGTACTTC.

The V and J genes are TRBV16 and TRBJ1-5; the match to TRBD1 covers 10 bases. J lost 6 bases, V lost 3 bases, and 5 bases had no gene match. The length of the CDR3 is 15 residues. Germline CDR1 reads KGHSY; CDR2 reads FQNENV. CDR3: CASSQLRQGAQPQHF. DNA for the CDR3: TGTGCCAGCAGCCAGCTTCGACAGGGGGCTCAGCCCCAGCATTTT.

This chain connects TRBV5-1 to TRBJ2-5; D is perhaps TRBD2 (5 bases). Per the germline V gene, CDR1 is SGHRS and CDR2 is YFSETQ. This CDR3 contains 14 residues. Trimming left V 2 bases short and J 2 bases short, with 10 bases between. The CDR3 DNA reads as TGCGCCAGCAGCTTCAAAGCGGAGCAAGAGACCCAGTACTTC. This encodes CASSFKAEQETQYF.

CDR3 loop: CASSQDWASGGPQETQYF. The CDR3 nucleotides are TGTGCCAGCAGCCAAGATTGGGCTAGCGGGGGGCCCCAAGAGACCCAGTACTTC. The V and J genes are TRBV4-2 and TRBJ2-5; TRBD2 aligns across 11 bases. The V gene end was trimmed by 0 bases and the J gene end by 1 base; junction bases not matched to a gene: 7. Germline assignment: CDR1 LGHNA and CDR2 YNFKEQ. The CDR3 is made up of 18 amino acids.

The chain couples TRBV11-2 to TRBJ2-7, with a possible D match to TRBD1 (6 bases). The V end was cut by 1 base, the J end by 1 base, with 11 bases between. The length of the CDR3 is 15 residues. CDR1 is SGHAT and CDR2 is FQNNGV in the germline V gene. In nucleotides, the CDR3 is TGTGCCAGCAGCTTAGGCCATGGACAGTCCTACGAGCAGTACTTC. Its translation: CASSLGHGQSYEQYF.

The CDR3 protein is CASSPPQLGDYGYTF. In DNA, the CDR3 is TGTGCCAGCTCACCACCCCAATTAGGAGACTATGGCTACACCTTC. The chain couples TRBV18 to TRBJ1-2; no firm D call. Germline V gene lookup returns CDR1 KGHSH and CDR2 LQKENI. There are 15 residues in the CDR3. Trimming pared 0 bases from V and 3 bases from J, leaving 11 bases between.

This sequence joins TRBV5-6 and TRBJ1-1; 7 nucleotides align to TRBD1. The CDR3 has 14 residues. The ends lost 4 bases at V and 8 bases at J; junction bases unmatched: 11. From germline, CDR1 is SGHDT and CDR2 YYEEEE. CDR3 sequence: CASSSTGTAREAFF. CDR3 nucleotides: TGTGCCAGCAGCAGCACCGGGACAGCGAGGGAAGCTTTCTTT. Combining the CDR3 with reference TRBV5-6 and TRBJ1-1 gives the whole variable domain DAGVTQSPTHLIKTRGQQVTLRCSPKSGHDTVSWYQQALGQGPQFIFQYYEEEERQRGNFPDRFSGHQFPNYSSELNVNALLLGDSALYLCASSSTGTAREAFFGQGTRLTVV.

The rearrangement uses TRBV6-5 and TRBJ1-2; no definite D call. Germline V gives CDR1 MNHEY, CDR2 SVGAGI. Trimming removed 5 bases at V and 4 bases at J, with 11 bases between. The CDR3 extends over 13 amino acids. The CDR3 loop reads CASSTEERYGYTF. The CDR3 DNA sequence: TGTGCCAGCAGTACTGAAGAGCGCTATGGCTACACCTTC.

The genes are TRBV5-1 and TRBJ1-1; perhaps TRBD1 as D (6 bases). The germline V gene encodes CDR1 SGHRS and CDR2 YFSETQ. The CDR3 loop spans 14 amino acids. Trimming pared 4 bases from V and 5 bases from J, leaving 15 bases between. The CDR3 loop is CASSIGTSRTEAFF. As DNA, the CDR3 is TGCGCCAGCAGCATCGGGACATCGAGAACTGAAGCTTTCTTT. The full variable domain, in which reference TRBV5-1 and TRBJ1-1 provide the parts outside the CDR3, is KAGVTQTPRYLIKTRGQQVTLSCSPISGHRSVSWYQQTPGQGLQFLFEYFSETQRNKGNFPGRFSGRQFSNSRSEMNVSTLELGDSALYLCASSIGTSRTEAFFGQGTRLTVV.

Worth noting for this clone: One junction end does not reproduce the germline sequence, and a read error may be involved. The chain carries TRBV5-1 and TRBJ2-6, with D maybe TRBD1 (6 bases). CDR1 is SGHRS and CDR2 is YFSETQ in the germline V gene. The CDR3 is made up of 16 amino acids. The CDR3 nucleotides are TGCGCCAGCAGCCCCAGGGGTGAGTCTGGGGCCAACGGCCTGACTTTC. Its translation: CASSPRGESGANGLTF.

The V gene is TRBV14, the J gene TRBJ1-2; TRBD1 might be the D (5 bases). V gave up 0 bases and J gave up 6 bases, with 11 bases separating them. This CDR3 spans 14 amino acids. Germline V gives CDR1 SGHDN, CDR2 FVKESK. The CDR3: CASSQDLPGNGYTF. The CDR3 DNA reads TGTGCCAGCAGCCAAGATTTGCCAGGGAATGGCTACACCTTC.

V gene TRBV18 combines with J gene TRBJ1-2, with D possibly TRBD1 on 6 matching bases. Between the trimmed V and J ends, which lost 4 bases and 9 bases, there was a span of 18 bases. Germline CDR1 is KGHSH and CDR2 is LQKENI. The CDR3 length is 14 residues. CDR3 sequence (DNA): TGTGCCAGCTCACAGACGGGGGGCGAGTCTCGCTACACCTTC. Protein sequence: CASSQTGGESRYTF.

The chain is built from TRBV29-1 and TRBJ1-1; D gene uncertain. This CDR3 contains 13 residues. V lost 2 bases, J lost 2 bases, and 9 bases lay in between. Germline V lookup: CDR1 SQVTM, CDR2 ANQGSEA. The CDR3 is CSVESGFNTEAFF. The DNA for the CDR3 is TGCAGCGTTGAATCGGGGTTTAACACTGAAGCTTTCTTT.

This chain uses TRBV5-8 with TRBJ2-3; D is unresolved. V gave up 1 base and J gave up 0 bases, with 6 bases separating them. Germline loops: CDR1 SGHTS, CDR2 YDEGEE. The CDR3 totals 14 residues. The chain's CDR3 is CASSLSLSTDTQYF. CDR3 DNA: TGTGCCAGCAGCTTGTCCCTTAGCACAGATACGCAGTATTTT.

V usage is TRBV28 and J usage is TRBJ2-2; D may be TRBD1 (6 bases). Trimming pared 6 bases from V and 2 bases from J, leaving 16 bases between. CDR1 is MDHEN, CDR2 SYDVKM, per germline. The CDR3 covers 16 residues. This chain's CDR3 is CASRNSGDINTGELFF. DNA of the CDR3: TGTGCCAGCAGGAATTCAGGGGATATTAACACCGGGGAGCTGTTTTTT.

In this sample, this clone turned up once. In DNA, the CDR3 is TGTGCCAGCTCACCAGGAGGGAACATCGAGAACACTGAAGCTTTCTTT. Amino acid sequence: CASSPGGNIENTEAFF. The V gene is TRBV18, the J gene TRBJ1-1; D not resolved. From germline, CDR1 is KGHSH and CDR2 LQKENI. This CDR3 comprises 16 residues. Deletions cut 2 bases from V and 1 base from J, with 14 bases between.

V usage is TRBV6-5 and J usage is TRBJ1-3, with D perhaps matching TRBD1 (6 bases). Germline lookup yields CDR1 MNHEY and CDR2 SVGAGI. V lost 0 bases and J lost 2, with 11 bases in between. CDR3 length: 16 residues. Here the CDR3 reads CASSYSQGYAGNTIYF. The DNA of the CDR3 is TGTGCCAGCAGTTACTCACAGGGTTATGCTGGAAACACCATATATTTT.